A selection of T cell receptor beta chains follows, all from one sample in a study of blood T cell repertoires in COVID-19. Measured with immunoSEQ multiplex PCR; TCRdb has only the in-frame clones, and not every one. The data hold 210,000 or so clones, with 70% to 85% observed a single time. Sequenced: peripheral blood. These receptors all stem from a woman older than 75 with COVID-19, enrolled during active disease. CDR3s include the opening cysteine and the closing phenylalanine or tryptophan. D genes are given only for firm matches. The size field is filled for only some rows; it gives once, few, many or a size class.

clone size	D gene	V gene	J gene	CDR3 DNA	CDR3 protein
.	.	TRBV3-1/TRBV3-2	TRBJ2-3	TGTGCCAGCAGCCAAGTAATCGATACGCAGTATTTT	CASSQVIDTQYF
.	.	TRBV6-5	TRBJ1-5	TGTGCCAGCAGTCGGACAAATAATCAGCCCCAGCATTTT	CASSRTNNQPQHF
.	.	TRBV5-1	TRBJ2-5	TGCGCCAGCAGCTCGGGAAAGGGGGACGGCGAAACGGGGACCCAGTACTTC	CASSSGKGDGETGTQYF
.	TRBD2	TRBV14	TRBJ2-2	TGTGCCAGCAGCCAAGGCCTGGGGGGGACCGGGGAGCTGTTTTTT	CASSQGLGGTGELFF
.	TRBD2	TRBV6-5	TRBJ2-7	TGTGCCAGCAGTTACCCGGGAGGCGACGAGCAGTACTTC	CASSYPGGDEQYF
.	TRBD1	TRBV9	TRBJ1-1	TGTGCCAGCAGCGTAGGGGACAGCATGAACACTGAAGCTTTCTTT	CASSVGDSMNTEAFF
once	.	TRBV9	TRBJ2-7	TGTGCCAGCAGCGTAGGGGGGCTTGACGAGCAGTACTTC	CASSVGGLDEQYF
once	TRBD1	TRBV2	TRBJ2-2	TGTGCCAGCAGTGAGGGACAGGGAGGGCCCGGGGAGCTGTTTTTT	CASSEGQGGPGELFF
.	TRBD1	TRBV7-2	TRBJ1-2	TGTGCCAGCAGCATCGGGACAGGGGGTTTCTATGGCTACACCTTC	CASSIGTGGFYGYTF
.	.	TRBV12-3/TRBV12-4	TRBJ2-3	TGTGCCAGCAAGGGGCCCACAGATACGCAGTATTTT	CASKGPTDTQYF
.	TRBD1	TRBV5-1	TRBJ2-2	TGCGCCAGCAGCCCTCAGGGGGCAGCCGGGGAGCTGTTTTTT	CASSPQGAAGELFF
.	TRBD1	TRBV12-3/TRBV12-4	TRBJ2-7	TGTGCCAGCAGTCGGGACAGTGCCTACGAGCAGTACTTC	CASSRDSAYEQYF
.	TRBD1	TRBV7-7	TRBJ1-1	TGTGCTAGCAGCCCGGGACAGGGTACGTTATGGGGCACTGAAGCTTTCTTT	CASSPGQGTLWGTEAFF
.	TRBD2	TRBV6-6	TRBJ2-7	TGTGCCAGCACCCCCCGGACTAGCGGGGGGCCCGAGCAGTACTTC	CASTPRTSGGPEQYF
.	TRBD1	TRBV9	TRBJ1-3	TGTGCCAGCAGCGCCCGACAGGGGGCGACACGTGGAAACACCATATATTTT	CASSARQGATRGNTIYF
once	.	TRBV2	TRBJ1-3	TGTGCCGGTGGGGGAGGGGGAAACACCATATATTTT	CAGGGGGNTIYF
.	.	TRBV7-9	TRBJ1-1	TGTGCCAGCAGCTTAGCCGCGGGGGCTGGCACTGAAGCTTTCTTT	CASSLAAGAGTEAFF
.	.	TRBV6-5	TRBJ2-7	TGTGCCAGCAGGGGGGACTTACCCGCCGCCTACGAGCAGTACTTC	CASRGDLPAAYEQYF
.	.	TRBV5-1	TRBJ2-1	TGCGCCAGCAGCTTCGGGGGACATGAGCAGTTCTTC	CASSFGGHEQFF
.	.	TRBV6-1	TRBJ1-2	TGTGCCAGCAGTGAAGACGGGGGTAGCTATGGCTACACCTTC	CASSEDGGSYGYTF
.	.	TRBV9	TRBJ2-2	TGTGCCAGCAGCGTACAGGGGACCGGGGAGCTGTTTTTT	CASSVQGTGELFF
once	TRBD2	TRBV15	TRBJ2-5	TGTGCCACCAGCAGACTAGCGGGGCAAGAGACCCAGTACTTC	CATSRLAGQETQYF
.	TRBD2	TRBV11-2	TRBJ2-3	TGTGCCAGCAGCTTATACAGTGCGGGAGGAAACACAGATACGCAGTATTTT	CASSLYSAGGNTDTQYF
.	TRBD1	TRBV28	TRBJ2-7	TGTGCCACCGGGACAGGCTCCTACGAGCAGTACTTC	CATGTGSYEQYF
once	.	TRBV23-1	TRBJ2-1	TGCGCCAGCAGTCCGACAAACTACAATGAGCAGTTCTTC	CASSPTNYNEQFF
.	.	TRBV5-1	TRBJ2-4	TGCGCCAGCAGCTTCACGGGAGAGGTCATTCAGTACTTC	CASSFTGEVIQYF
.	TRBD1	TRBV3-1/TRBV3-2	TRBJ1-1	TGTGCCAGCAGCCAGCCCGGGACAGACACTGAAGCTTTCTTT	CASSQPGTDTEAFF
.	.	TRBV24-1	TRBJ2-3	TGTGCCACCAGTGATTTGACGGAGGACCAAGATACGCAGTATTTT	CATSDLTEDQDTQYF
.	.	TRBV5-1	TRBJ2-5	TGCGCCAGCAGAGTGACCGGGACACGGGGAGAGACCCAGTACTTC	CASRVTGTRGETQYF
.	.	TRBV5-1	TRBJ1-1	TGCGCCAGCAGCTTGACCCAGTCCACTGAAGCTTTCTTT	CASSLTQSTEAFF
.	TRBD2	TRBV4-1	TRBJ2-7	TGCGCCAGCAGCCGCCACATGGGGGGCGGGAGGGCCGGCGAGCAGTACTTC	CASSRHMGGGRAGEQYF
once	.	TRBV5-1	TRBJ2-1	TGCGCCAGCAGCTTGGTAGCGTCGAATGAGCAGTTCTTC	CASSLVASNEQFF
.	TRBD2	TRBV19	TRBJ2-1	TGTGCCAGTAGTATATCCCGACTAGCGGGAGGGCTAGAGCAGTTCTTC	CASSISRLAGGLEQFF
.	.	TRBV5-4	TRBJ1-2	TGTGCCAGCAGCCCCGGGGGTCAGGCACAGAACTATGGCTACACCTTC	CASSPGGQAQNYGYTF
once	TRBD1	TRBV27	TRBJ2-7	TGTGCCAGCAGAAACAGGGGGCGAGCCTACGAGCAGTACTTC	CASRNRGRAYEQYF
.	TRBD1	TRBV7-7	TRBJ1-4	TGTGCTAGCAGCTCGGGGACAGGGCATGAAAAACTGTTTTTT	CASSSGTGHEKLFF
.	.	TRBV5-5	TRBJ2-5	TGTGCCAGCAGCGGGGAGGTTGTAGAGACCCAGTACTTC	CASSGEVVETQYF
.	.	TRBV12-3/TRBV12-4	TRBJ1-1	TGTGCCAGCAGTTTACCCAGCACTGAAGCTTTCTTT	CASSLPSTEAFF
.	TRBD1	TRBV9	TRBJ1-6	TGTGCCAGCAGCGGACAGGGCTCAGGTTCACCCCTCCACTTT	CASSGQGSGSPLHF
.	TRBD1	TRBV5-4	TRBJ2-2	TGTGCCAGCAGCCCAACAGGGGCCGGGGAGCTGTTTTTT	CASSPTGAGELFF
.	TRBD1	TRBV7-9	TRBJ1-2	TGTGCCAGCAGCCAATCGGGACAGGGAATTCACTATGGCTACACCTTC	CASSQSGQGIHYGYTF